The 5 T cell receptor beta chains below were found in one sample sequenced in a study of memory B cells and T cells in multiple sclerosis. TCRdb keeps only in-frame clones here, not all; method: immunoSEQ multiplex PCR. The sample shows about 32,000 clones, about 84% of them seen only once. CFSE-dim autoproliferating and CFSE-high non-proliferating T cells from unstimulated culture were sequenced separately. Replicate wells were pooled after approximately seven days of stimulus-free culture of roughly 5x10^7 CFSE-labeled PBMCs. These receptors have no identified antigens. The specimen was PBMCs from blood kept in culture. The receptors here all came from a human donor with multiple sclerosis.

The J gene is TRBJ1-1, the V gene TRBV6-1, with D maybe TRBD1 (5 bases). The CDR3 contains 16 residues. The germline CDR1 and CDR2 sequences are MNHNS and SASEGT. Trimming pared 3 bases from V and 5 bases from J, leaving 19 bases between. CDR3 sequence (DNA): TGTGCCAGCAGTGACGTCAGTATAGGGGAGAATACTGAAGCTTTCTTT. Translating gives CASSDVSIGENTEAFF.

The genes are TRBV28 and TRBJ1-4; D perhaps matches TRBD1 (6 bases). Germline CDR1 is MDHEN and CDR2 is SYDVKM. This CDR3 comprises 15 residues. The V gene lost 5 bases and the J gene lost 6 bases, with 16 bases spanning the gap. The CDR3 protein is CASSRWTEGDEKLFF. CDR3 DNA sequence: TGTGCCAGCAGTCGTTGGACAGAGGGGGATGAAAAACTGTTTTTT.

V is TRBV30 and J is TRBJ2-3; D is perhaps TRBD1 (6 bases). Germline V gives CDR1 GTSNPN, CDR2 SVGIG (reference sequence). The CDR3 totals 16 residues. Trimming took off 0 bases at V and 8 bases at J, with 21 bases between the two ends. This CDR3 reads CAWSVYGRTADGTQYF. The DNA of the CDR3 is TGTGCCTGGAGTGTCTATGGCAGGACAGCGGACGGTACGCAGTATTTT.

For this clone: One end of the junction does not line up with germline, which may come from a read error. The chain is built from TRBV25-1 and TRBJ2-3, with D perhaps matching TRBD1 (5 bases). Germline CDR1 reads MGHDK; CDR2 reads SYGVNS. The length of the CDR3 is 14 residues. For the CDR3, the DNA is TGTGCCAGCAGTGGTCCTGGGCCGACAGTTACGCAGTATTTT. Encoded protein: CASSGPGPTVTQYF.

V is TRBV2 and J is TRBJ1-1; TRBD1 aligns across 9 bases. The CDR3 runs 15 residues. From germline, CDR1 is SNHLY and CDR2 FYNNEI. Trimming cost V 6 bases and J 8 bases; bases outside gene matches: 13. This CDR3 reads CASSTYLTGGREAFF. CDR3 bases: TGTGCCAGCAGCACGTACCTTACAGGGGGCAGGGAAGCTTTCTTT.